The TCR beta chain described here comes from a study of siplizumab effects on memory and regulatory T cells (dated by TCRdb to between 2019 and 2020). Regarding the research as a whole: The study looked at the effect of siplizumab, an anti-CD2 antibody, on alloreactive T-cell subsets in allogeneic mixed lymphocyte reactions made from human PBMCs. The study at large found these results: Unstimulated naive T cells appeared more diverse than memory T cells, and naive cells seemed to contribute substantially to the alloresponse. A naive or memory phenotype could not be assigned to roughly 75-96% of proliferating CD4+ or CD8+ clones. Because sequences at frequencies below about 10^-5 were poorly captured, only a minor fraction of alloreactive clones could be mapped back to unstimulated subsets. Whether proliferating Tregs from siplizumab cultures actually had suppressive function was not functionally confirmed. Of the alloreactive CD4+ clones that could be mapped, the Treg-derived share averaged about 70% with siplizumab compared with roughly 25% in control reactions. The cumulative frequency of alloreactive sequences that could be traced back to unstimulated CD4+ memory T cells was significantly reduced by siplizumab.

The protocol used for the library was the immunoSEQ multiplex PCR assay. Each sample had 85,000 to 100,000 TCR templates assayed by the deep sequencing platform. Genomic DNA extracted from sorted T cells was used for TCRbeta CDR3 sequencing. The authors' analysis ran thus. Clonal analysis of TCRbeta CDR3 data was done in the R programming language. Alloreactive CD4+ and CD8+ clones were identified by comparing unstimulated samples to CFSE-low samples taken after the reaction. Regulatory or non-regulatory origin of alloreactive CD4+ clones was assigned by matching sequences to the sorted unstimulated Treg and non-Treg repertoires. The table comes from immuneACCESS by way of TCRdb, which keeps in-frame sequences with V and J called. Part of the clones is missing from these tables; in studies checked, under half for an unresolved V gene and the rest for unknown reasons. That table gives V, J and clone size, and the DNA gave D and trimming. This sample gives 100,000 or so clones in total; around 90% of them show up just once. The top ten clonotypes cover 9.5% to 15% of the sample.

TCRbeta CDR3 sequencing was performed on sorted unstimulated T cells and on proliferating T cells recovered from mixed lymphocyte reactions. Fresh whole blood from some ten HLA-typed healthy donors was used as the source from which PBMCs were isolated. Unstimulated CD4+ non-regulatory T cells were FACS-sorted to map the origin of alloreactive clones. CDR1 MNHEY and CDR2 SVGAGI are derived from the germline V gene. Including cysteine and phenylalanine, the CDR3 has 14 amino acids. The entry retains the CDR3 DNA only, 42 bases that are in frame from base 1. After removal of 9 bases from V and 6 bases from J, the junction retains 14 bases not matched to a gene. A word on this clone: Its antigen remains unidentified. No clone much larger than this one lies a single base away; base qualities are absent.

The sequencing input was non-Treg CD4+ T cells sorted from blood. This specimen's cell subset or site label, per the study, means: FACS-sorted unstimulated CD4+ non-regulatory T cells. The chain is assembled from TRBV6-5 and TRBJ2-7, and 7 junctional nucleotides match TRBD2. The sequence derives from a human donor in good health. The DNA reads TGTGCCAGTGGACGAGACGGGACGGGAGGCGAGCAGTACTTC. Translated, it reads CASGRDGTGGEQYF.